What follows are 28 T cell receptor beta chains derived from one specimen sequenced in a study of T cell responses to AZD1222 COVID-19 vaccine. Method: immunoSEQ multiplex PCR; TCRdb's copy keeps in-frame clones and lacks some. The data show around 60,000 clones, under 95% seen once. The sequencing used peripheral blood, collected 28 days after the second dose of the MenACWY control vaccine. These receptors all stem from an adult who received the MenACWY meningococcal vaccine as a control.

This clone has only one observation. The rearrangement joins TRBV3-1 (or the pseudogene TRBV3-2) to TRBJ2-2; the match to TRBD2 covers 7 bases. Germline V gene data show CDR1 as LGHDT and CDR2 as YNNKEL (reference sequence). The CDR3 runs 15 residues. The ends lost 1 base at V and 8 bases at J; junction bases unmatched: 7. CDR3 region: CASSQGIGLGGELFF. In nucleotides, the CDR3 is TGTGCCAGCAGCCAAGGTATAGGACTAGGAGGGGAGCTGTTTTTT.

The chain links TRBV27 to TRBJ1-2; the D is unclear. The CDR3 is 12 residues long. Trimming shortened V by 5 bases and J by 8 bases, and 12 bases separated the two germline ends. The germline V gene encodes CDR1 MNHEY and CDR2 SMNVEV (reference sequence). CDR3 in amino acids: CASSQTRGGYTF. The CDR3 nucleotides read TGTGCCAGCAGTCAAACTCGGGGAGGCTACACCTTC.

The CDR3 DNA reads TGTGCCTGGAGCCTAGCGGGGGGCGAGCAGTACTTC. Protein product: CAWSLAGGEQYF. The V call is TRBV30, the J call TRBJ2-7; the match to TRBD2 covers 11 bases. Unmatched junction bases numbered 1, after V lost 3 bases and J lost 6 bases. From germline, CDR1 is GTSNPN and CDR2 SVGIG (reference sequence). The CDR3 is made up of 12 amino acids.

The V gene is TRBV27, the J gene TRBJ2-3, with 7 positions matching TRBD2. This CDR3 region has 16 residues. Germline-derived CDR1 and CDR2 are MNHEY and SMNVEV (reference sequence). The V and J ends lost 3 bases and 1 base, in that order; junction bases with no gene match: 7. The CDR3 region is CASSFLSSGGTDTQYF. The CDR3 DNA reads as TGTGCCAGCAGTTTTTTATCTAGCGGAGGCACAGATACGCAGTATTTT.

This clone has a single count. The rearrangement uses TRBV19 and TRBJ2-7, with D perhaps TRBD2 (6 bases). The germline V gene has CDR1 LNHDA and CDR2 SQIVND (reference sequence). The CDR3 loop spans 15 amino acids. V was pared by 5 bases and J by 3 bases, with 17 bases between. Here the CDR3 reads CASSPGDVRIYEQYF. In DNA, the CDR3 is TGTGCCAGTAGTCCGGGGGACGTTCGAATCTACGAGCAGTACTTC.

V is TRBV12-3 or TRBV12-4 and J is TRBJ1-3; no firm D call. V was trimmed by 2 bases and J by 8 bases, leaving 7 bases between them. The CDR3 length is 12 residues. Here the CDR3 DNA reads TGTGCCAGCAGTTTACGTGCAGACACCATATATTTT. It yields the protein CASSLRADTIYF.

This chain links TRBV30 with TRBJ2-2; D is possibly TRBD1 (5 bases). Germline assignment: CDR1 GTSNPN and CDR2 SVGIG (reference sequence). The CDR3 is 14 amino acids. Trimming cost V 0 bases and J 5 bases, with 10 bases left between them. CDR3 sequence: CAWSVAPGTGELFF. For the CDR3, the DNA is TGTGCCTGGAGTGTGGCCCCAGGGACCGGGGAGCTGTTTTTT.

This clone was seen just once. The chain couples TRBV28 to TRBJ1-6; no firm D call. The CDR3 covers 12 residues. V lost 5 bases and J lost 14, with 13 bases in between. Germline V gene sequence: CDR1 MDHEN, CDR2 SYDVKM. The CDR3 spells CASSLLELSLHF. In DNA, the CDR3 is TGTGCCAGCAGTCTCCTCGAATTGTCCCTCCACTTT.

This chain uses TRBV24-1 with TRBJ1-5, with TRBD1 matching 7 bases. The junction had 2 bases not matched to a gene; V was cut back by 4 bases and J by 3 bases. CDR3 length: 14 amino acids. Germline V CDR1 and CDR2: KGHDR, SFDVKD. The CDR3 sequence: CATSEGTDNQPQHF. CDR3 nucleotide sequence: TGTGCCACCAGTGAAGGGACAGACAATCAGCCCCAGCATTTT.

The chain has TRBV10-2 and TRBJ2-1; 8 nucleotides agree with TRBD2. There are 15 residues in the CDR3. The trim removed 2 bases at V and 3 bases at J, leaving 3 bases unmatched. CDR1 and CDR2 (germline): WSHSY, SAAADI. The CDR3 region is CASSEPSGGYNEQFF. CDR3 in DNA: TGCGCCAGCAGTGAGCCAAGCGGGGGCTACAATGAGCAGTTCTTC.

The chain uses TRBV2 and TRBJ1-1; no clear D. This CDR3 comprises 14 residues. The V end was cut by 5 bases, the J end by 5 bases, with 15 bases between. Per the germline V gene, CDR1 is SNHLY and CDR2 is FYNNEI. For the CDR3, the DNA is TGTGCCAGCAGTATCACCGGGCTTAGAACTGAAGCTTTCTTT. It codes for CASSITGLRTEAFF.

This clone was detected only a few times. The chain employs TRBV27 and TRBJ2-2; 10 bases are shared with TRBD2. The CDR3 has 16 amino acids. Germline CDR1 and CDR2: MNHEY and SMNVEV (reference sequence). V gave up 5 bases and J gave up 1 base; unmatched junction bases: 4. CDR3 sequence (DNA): TGTGCCAGCAGTGTCACTAGCGGGGTGAACACCGGGGAGCTGTTTTTT. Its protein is CASSVTSGVNTGELFF.

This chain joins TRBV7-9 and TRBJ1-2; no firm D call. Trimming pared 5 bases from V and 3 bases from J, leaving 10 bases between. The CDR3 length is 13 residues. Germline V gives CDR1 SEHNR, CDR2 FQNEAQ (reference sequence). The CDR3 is CASSPTKDYGYTF. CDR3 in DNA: TGTGCCAGCAGCCCAACTAAGGACTATGGCTACACCTTC.

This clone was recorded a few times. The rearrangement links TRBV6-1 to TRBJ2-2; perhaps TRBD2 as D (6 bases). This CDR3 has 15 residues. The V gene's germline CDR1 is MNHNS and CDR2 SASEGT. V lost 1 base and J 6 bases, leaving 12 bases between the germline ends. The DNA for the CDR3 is TGTGCCAGCAGTGAAGGGCGGCGGAGGGCCGGGGAGCTGTTTTTT. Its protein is CASSEGRRRAGELFF.

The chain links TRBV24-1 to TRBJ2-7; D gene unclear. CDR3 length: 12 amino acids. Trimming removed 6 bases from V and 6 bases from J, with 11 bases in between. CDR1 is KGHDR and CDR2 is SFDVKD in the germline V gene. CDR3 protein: CATSQRFGEQYF. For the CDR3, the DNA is TGTGCCACCAGTCAGAGGTTCGGCGAGCAGTACTTC.

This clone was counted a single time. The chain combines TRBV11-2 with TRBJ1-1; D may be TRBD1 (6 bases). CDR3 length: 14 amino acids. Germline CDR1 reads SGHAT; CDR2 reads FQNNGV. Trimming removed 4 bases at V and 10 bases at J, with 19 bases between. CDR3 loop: CASSSIQGMGRAFF. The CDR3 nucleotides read TGTGCCAGCAGCTCCATCCAGGGGATGGGGCGAGCTTTCTTT.

CDR3 in DNA: TGTGCCAGCAGCCGGGGGACGGGGGAAAAACTGTTTTTT. It specifies CASSRGTGEKLFF. The chain is built from TRBV3-1 (or the pseudogene TRBV3-2) and TRBJ1-4, with D possibly matching TRBD1 (5 bases). Between the trimmed V and J ends, which lost 4 bases and 8 bases, there was a span of 11 bases. The germline gives CDR1 LGHDT, CDR2 YNNKEL (reference sequence). The CDR3 spans 13 residues.

CDR3 amino acids: CASSPSGSNYHNEQFF. The CDR3 DNA reads TGTGCCAGCAGCCCGAGCGGGAGTAATTACCACAATGAGCAGTTCTTC. This sequence joins TRBV3-1 (or the pseudogene TRBV3-2) and TRBJ2-1, with 8 bases aligning to TRBD2. This CDR3 comprises 16 residues. J lost 5 bases, V lost 4 bases, and 10 bases had no gene match. Germline V gene lookup returns CDR1 LGHDT and CDR2 YNNKEL (reference sequence).

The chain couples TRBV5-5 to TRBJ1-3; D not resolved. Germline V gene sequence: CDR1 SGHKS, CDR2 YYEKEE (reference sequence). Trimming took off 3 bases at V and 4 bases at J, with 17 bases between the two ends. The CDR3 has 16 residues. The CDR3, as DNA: TGTGCCAGCAGCTATATATCAGGAAGGACGGGAAACACCATATATTTT. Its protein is CASSYISGRTGNTIYF.

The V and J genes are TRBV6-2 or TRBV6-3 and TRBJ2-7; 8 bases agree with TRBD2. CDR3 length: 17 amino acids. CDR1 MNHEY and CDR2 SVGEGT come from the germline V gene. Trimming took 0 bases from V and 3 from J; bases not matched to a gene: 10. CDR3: CASSYSSGSGGFYEQYF. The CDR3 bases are TGTGCCAGCAGTTACTCTTCGGGGAGCGGGGGATTCTACGAGCAGTACTTC.

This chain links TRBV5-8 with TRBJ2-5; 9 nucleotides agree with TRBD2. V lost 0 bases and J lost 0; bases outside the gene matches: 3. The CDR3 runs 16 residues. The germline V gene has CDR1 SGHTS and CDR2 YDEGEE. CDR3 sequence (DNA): TGTGCCAGCAGCTTGGAACTAGCGGGTTACCAAGAGACCCAGTACTTC. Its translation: CASSLELAGYQETQYF.

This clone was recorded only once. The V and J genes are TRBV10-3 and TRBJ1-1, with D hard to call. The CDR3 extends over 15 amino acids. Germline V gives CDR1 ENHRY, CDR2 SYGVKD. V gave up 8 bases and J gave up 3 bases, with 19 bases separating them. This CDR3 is CAIGRPGETYTEAFF. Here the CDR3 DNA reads TGTGCCATCGGCCGGCCGGGCGAGACTTACACTGAAGCTTTCTTT.

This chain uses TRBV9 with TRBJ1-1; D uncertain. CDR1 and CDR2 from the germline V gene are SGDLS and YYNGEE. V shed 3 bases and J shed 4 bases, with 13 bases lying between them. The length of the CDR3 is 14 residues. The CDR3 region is CASSDRVLATEAFF. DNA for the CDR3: TGTGCCAGCAGCGACCGGGTTTTGGCCACTGAAGCTTTCTTT.

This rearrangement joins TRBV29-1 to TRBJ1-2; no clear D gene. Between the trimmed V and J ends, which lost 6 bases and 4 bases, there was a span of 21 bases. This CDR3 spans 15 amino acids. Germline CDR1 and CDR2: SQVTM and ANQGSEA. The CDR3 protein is CSVAGGAQSFYGYTF. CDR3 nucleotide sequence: TGCAGCGTGGCGGGTGGTGCTCAAAGCTTCTATGGCTACACCTTC.

The chain's CDR3 is CASSLNPAEGQYF. In DNA, the CDR3 is TGTGCCAGCAGCTTAAACCCGGCGGAGGGGCAGTACTTC. The gene calls are TRBV7-2 and TRBJ2-7; weak D call: TRBD2 (6 bases). Germline values: CDR1 SGHTA, CDR2 FQGNSA. The CDR3 sequence is 13 residues long. V gave up 2 bases and J gave up 9 bases, with 14 bases separating them.

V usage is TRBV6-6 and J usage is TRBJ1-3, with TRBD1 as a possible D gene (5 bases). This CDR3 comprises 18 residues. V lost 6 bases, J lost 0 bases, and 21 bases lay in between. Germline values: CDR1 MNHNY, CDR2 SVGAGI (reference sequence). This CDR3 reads CASRRFKAPRDSGNTIYF. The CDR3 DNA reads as TGTGCCAGCAGGCGATTCAAAGCACCCAGGGACTCTGGAAACACCATATATTTT.

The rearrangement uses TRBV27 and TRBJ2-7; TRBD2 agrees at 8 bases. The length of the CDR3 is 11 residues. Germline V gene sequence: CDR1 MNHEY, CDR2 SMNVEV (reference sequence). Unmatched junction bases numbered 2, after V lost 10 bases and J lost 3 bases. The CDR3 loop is CATSGGYEQYF. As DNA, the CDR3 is TGTGCCACCAGCGGGGGCTACGAGCAGTACTTC.

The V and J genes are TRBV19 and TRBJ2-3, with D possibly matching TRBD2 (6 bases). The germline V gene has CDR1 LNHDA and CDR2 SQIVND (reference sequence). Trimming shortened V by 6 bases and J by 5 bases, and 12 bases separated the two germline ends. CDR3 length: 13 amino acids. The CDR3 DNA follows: TGTGCCAGTAGCCTAGCGAGGGGAGATACGCAGTATTTT. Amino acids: CASSLARGDTQYF.